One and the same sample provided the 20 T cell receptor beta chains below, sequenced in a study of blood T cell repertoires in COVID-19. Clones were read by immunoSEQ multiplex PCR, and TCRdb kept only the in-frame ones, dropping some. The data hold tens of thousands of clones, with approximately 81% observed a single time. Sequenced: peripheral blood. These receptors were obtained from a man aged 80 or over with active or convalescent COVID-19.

The CDR3 loop is CASSRDSGNTIYF. In DNA, the CDR3 is TGTGCCTCCTCCCGGGACAGTGGAAACACCATATATTTT. The chain uses TRBV30 and TRBJ1-3; 7 bases fit TRBD1. Unmatched junction bases numbered 6, after V lost 7 bases and J lost 3 bases. Germline CDR1 and CDR2: GTSNPN and SVGIG (reference sequence). There are 13 residues in the CDR3.

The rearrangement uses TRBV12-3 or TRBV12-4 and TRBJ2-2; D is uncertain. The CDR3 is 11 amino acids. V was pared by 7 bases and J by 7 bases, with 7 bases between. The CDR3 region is CASKAVGELFF. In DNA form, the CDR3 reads TGTGCCAGCAAGGCGGTCGGGGAGCTGTTTTTT.

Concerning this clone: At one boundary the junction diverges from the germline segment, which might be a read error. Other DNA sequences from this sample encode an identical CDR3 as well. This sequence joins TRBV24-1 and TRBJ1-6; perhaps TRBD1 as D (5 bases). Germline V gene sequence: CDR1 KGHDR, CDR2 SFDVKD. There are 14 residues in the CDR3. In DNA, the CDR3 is TGTGCCACCAGTGTAAGACAGTTGTATTCACCCCTTCACTTT. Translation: CATSVRQLYSPLHF.

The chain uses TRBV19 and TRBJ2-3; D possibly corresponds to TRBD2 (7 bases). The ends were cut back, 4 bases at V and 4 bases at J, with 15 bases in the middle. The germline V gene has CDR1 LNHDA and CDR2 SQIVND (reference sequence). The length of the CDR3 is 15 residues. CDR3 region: CASSSTGGLADTQYF. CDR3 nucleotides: TGTGCCAGTAGTAGTACCGGGGGGCTGGCAGATACGCAGTATTTT. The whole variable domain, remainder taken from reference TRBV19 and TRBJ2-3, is DGGITQSPKYLFRKEGQNVTLSCEQNLNHDAMYWYRQDPGQGLRLIYYSQIVNDFQKGDIAEGYSVSREKKESFPLTVTSAQKNPTAFYLCASSSTGGLADTQYFGPGTRLTVL.

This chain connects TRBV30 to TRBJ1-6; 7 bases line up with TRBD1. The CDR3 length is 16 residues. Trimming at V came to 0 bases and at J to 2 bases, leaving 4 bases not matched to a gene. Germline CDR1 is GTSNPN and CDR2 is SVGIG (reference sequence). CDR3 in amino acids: CAWSVTGDPYNSPLHF. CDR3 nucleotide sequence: TGTGCCTGGAGTGTAACAGGGGATCCCTATAATTCACCCCTCCACTTT. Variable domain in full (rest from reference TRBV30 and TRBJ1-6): SQTIHQWPATLVQPVGSPLSLECTVEGTSNPNLYWYRQAAGRGLQLLFYSVGIGQISSEVPQNLSASRPQDRQFILSSKKLLLSDSGFYLCAWSVTGDPYNSPLHFGNGTRLTVT.

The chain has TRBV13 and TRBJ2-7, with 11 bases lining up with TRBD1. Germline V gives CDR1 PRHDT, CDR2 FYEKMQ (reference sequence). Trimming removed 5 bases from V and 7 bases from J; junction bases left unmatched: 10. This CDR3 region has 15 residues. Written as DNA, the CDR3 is TGTGCCAGCAGCCGGCCCCGGGACAGGGGGTCGGAGCAGTACTTC. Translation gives CASSRPRDRGSEQYF.

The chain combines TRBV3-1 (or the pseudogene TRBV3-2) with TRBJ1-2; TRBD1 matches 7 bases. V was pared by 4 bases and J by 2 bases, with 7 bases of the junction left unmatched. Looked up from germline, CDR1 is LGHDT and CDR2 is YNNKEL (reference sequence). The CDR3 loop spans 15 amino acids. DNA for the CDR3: TGTGCCAGCAGCCCCGTCAGGACAGGCAACTATGGCTACACCTTC. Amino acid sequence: CASSPVRTGNYGYTF.

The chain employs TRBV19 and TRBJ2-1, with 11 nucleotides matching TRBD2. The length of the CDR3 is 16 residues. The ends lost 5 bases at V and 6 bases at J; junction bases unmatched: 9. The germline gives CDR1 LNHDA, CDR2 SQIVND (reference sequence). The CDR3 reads CASSLNSGGAVNEQFF. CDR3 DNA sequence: TGTGCCAGTAGTCTTAATAGCGGGGGGGCTGTCAATGAGCAGTTCTTC.

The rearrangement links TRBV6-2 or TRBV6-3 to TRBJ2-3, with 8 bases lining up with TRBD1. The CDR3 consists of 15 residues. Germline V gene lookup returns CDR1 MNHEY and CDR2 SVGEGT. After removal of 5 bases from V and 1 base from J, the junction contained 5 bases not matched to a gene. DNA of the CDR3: TGTGCCAGCAGTCAGGGGGCCCTGGGCACAGATACGCAGTATTTT. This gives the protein CASSQGALGTDTQYF.

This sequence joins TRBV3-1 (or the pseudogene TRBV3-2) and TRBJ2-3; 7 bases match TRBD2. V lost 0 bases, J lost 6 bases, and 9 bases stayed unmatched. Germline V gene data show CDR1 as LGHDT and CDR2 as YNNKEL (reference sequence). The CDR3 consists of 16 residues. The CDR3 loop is CASSQDLAALKDTQYF. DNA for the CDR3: TGTGCCAGCAGCCAAGATCTAGCGGCCCTGAAGGATACGCAGTATTTT.

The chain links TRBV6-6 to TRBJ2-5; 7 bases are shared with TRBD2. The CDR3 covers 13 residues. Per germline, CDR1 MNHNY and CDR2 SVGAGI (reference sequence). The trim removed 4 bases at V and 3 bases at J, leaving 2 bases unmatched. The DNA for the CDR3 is TGTGCCAGCAGTTGGGGGGGAGAAGAGACCCAGTACTTC. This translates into CASSWGGEETQYF.

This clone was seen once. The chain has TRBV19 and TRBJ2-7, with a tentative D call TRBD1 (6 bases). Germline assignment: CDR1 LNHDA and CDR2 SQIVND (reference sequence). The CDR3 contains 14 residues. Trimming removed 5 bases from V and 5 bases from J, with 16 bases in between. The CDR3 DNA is TGTGCCAGTAGTTTAGGGACAAATTCGGACGAGCAGTACTTC. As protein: CASSLGTNSDEQYF.

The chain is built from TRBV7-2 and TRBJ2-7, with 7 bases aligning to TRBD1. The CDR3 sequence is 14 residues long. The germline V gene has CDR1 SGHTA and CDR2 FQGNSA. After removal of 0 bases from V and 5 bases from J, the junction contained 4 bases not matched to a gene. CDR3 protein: CASSLAQGRDEQYF. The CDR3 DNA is TGTGCCAGCAGCTTAGCACAGGGGAGAGACGAGCAGTACTTC. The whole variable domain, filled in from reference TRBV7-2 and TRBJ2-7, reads GAGVSQSPSNKVTEKGKDVELRCDPISGHTALYWYRQSLGQGLEFLIYFQGNSAPDKSGLPSDRFSAERTGGSVSTLTIQRTQQEDSAVYLCASSLAQGRDEQYFGPGTRLTVT.

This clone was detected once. The CDR3 nucleotides are TGCGCCAGCAGCCCCGACACAGGGGTTCCTGGGGCCAACGTCCTGACTTTC. The encoded protein is CASSPDTGVPGANVLTF. The chain joins TRBV5-1 to TRBJ2-6; 7 nucleotides match TRBD1. The CDR3 contains 17 residues. The trim removed 4 bases at V and 2 bases at J, leaving 9 bases unmatched. Germline CDR1 and CDR2: SGHRS and YFSETQ.

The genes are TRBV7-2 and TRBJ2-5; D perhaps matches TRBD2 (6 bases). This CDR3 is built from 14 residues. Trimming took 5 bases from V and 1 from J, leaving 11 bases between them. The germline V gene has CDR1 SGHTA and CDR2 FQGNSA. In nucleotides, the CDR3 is TGTGCCAGCAGCCGGGGCGGGGCCCAAGAGACCCAGTACTTC. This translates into CASSRGGAQETQYF.

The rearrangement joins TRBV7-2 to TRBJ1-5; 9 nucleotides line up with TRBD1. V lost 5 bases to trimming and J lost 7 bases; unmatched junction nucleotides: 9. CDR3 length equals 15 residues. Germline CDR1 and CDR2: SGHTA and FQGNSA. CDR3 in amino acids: CASSRRTGAEQPQHF. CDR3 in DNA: TGTGCCAGCAGCCGCCGGACAGGGGCTGAGCAGCCCCAGCATTTT.

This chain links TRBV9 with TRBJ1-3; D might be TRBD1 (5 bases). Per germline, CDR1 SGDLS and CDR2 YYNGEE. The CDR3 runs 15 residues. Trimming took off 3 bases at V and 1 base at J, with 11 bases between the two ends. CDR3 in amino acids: CASSGGGESGNTIYF. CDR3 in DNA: TGTGCCAGCAGCGGAGGAGGGGAGTCTGGAAACACCATATATTTT. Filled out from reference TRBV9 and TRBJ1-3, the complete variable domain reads DSGVTQTPKHLITATGQRVTLRCSPRSGDLSVYWYQQSLDQGLQFLIQYYNGEERAKGNILERFSAQQFPDLHSELNLSSLELGDSALYFCASSGGGESGNTIYFGEGSWLTVV.

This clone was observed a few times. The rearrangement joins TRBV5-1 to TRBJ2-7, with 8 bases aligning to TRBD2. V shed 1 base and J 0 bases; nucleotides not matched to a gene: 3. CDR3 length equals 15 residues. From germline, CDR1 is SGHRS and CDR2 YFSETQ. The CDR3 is CASSLSGGNSYEQYF. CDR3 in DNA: TGCGCCAGCAGCTTGTCGGGGGGGAACTCCTACGAGCAGTACTTC.

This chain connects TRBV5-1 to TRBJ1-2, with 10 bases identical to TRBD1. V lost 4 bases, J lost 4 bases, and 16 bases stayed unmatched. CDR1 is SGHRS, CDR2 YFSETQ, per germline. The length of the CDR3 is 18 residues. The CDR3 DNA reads TGCGCCAGCAGCCCGGGGACAGGGGCCGATTCTTGGCTCTATGGCTACACCTTC. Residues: CASSPGTGADSWLYGYTF.

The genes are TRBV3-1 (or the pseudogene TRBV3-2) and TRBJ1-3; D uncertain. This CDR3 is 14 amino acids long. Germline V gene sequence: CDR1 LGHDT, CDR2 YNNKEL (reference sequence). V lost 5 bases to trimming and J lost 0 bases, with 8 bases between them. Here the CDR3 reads CASSTTRSGNTIYF. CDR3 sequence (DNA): TGTGCCAGCAGCACAACACGCTCTGGAAACACCATATATTTT.